These 30 T cell receptor beta chains were all obtained from the same sample, sequenced in a study of blood T cell repertoires in COVID-19. Measured with immunoSEQ multiplex PCR; TCRdb has only the in-frame clones, and not every one. The data show about 170,000 clones, around 83% seen once. Input material: peripheral blood. These receptors all come from a woman in her 70s who had recovered from COVID-19.

The chain carries TRBV7-3 and TRBJ2-1, with 8 positions matching TRBD2. Trimming took 5 bases from V and 9 from J; bases not matched to a gene: 21. This CDR3 has 18 residues. In germline, CDR1 is SGHTA, CDR2 FQGTGA. This CDR3 reads CASSPPPPGRGGSGEQFF. The CDR3 DNA sequence: TGTGCCAGCAGCCCCCCGCCCCCGGGCCGGGGGGGAAGTGGTGAGCAGTTCTTC.

V and J are TRBV3-1 (or the pseudogene TRBV3-2) and TRBJ2-3; 7 bases match TRBD2. The CDR3 consists of 14 residues. V shed 5 bases and J 2 bases; nucleotides not matched to a gene: 4. Germline CDR1 is LGHDT and CDR2 is YNNKEL (reference sequence). CDR3 bases: TGTGCCAGCAGCAATCTAGCGGCCACAGATACGCAGTATTTT. It specifies CASSNLAATDTQYF.

The rearrangement uses TRBV10-3 and TRBJ1-5; 10 bases line up with TRBD1. CDR1 ENHRY and CDR2 SYGVKD come from the germline V gene. The CDR3 is made up of 19 amino acids. The J segment lost 5 bases and the V segment lost 5 bases, leaving 18 bases of the junction unmatched. CDR3 bases: TGTGCCATCAGTAGTTCCCGGGACAGGGGTTCGGCAGGGGATCAGCCCCAGCATTTT. It translates to CAISSSRDRGSAGDQPQHF.

V and J are TRBV19 and TRBJ1-1, with TRBD1 matching 9 bases. CDR1 LNHDA and CDR2 SQIVND come from the germline V gene (reference sequence). The CDR3 consists of 16 residues. V was clipped by 5 bases and J by 1 base; unmatched bases: 8. The CDR3 is CASSGGTGTENTEAFF. CDR3 in DNA: TGTGCCAGTAGTGGAGGGACAGGGACTGAGAACACTGAAGCTTTCTTT.

The chain combines TRBV19 with TRBJ1-2; 9 bases map to TRBD1. This CDR3 spans 16 amino acids. The trim removed 10 bases at V and 2 bases at J, leaving 14 bases unmatched. Germline CDR1 is LNHDA and CDR2 is SQIVND (reference sequence). CDR3 bases: TGTGCCACCACGTCACAGGGGGCCAGAAGAAACTATGGCTACACCTTC. Its protein is CATTSQGARRNYGYTF.

The V and J genes are TRBV7-8 and TRBJ2-3; TRBD2 might be the D (6 bases). From germline, CDR1 is SGHVS and CDR2 FQNEAQ. The V end lost 5 bases, the J end lost 5 bases, and 20 bases lay between the germline ends. This CDR3 has 16 residues. In DNA form, the CDR3 reads TGTGCCAGCAGCCTTAATAGAGGCGGGACGGGAGATACGCAGTATTTT. Its protein product is CASSLNRGGTGDTQYF.

V gene TRBV9 combines with J gene TRBJ2-5; possibly TRBD1 for D (6 bases). V was shortened by 0 bases and J by 5 bases, with 14 bases between the two germline ends. The V gene's germline CDR1 is SGDLS and CDR2 YYNGEE. CDR3 size: 15 residues. The CDR3 region is CASSVGPGVGETQYF. The DNA for the CDR3 is TGTGCCAGCAGCGTAGGACCAGGGGTAGGGGAGACCCAGTACTTC.

V and J are TRBV5-1 and TRBJ1-2, with no clear D. This CDR3 is 17 amino acids long. V was clipped by 4 bases and J by 7 bases, with 26 bases between them. Germline assignment: CDR1 SGHRS and CDR2 YFSETQ. The CDR3 loop is CASSLGSHSPPTIGYTF. DNA for the CDR3: TGCGCCAGCAGCCTGGGGTCCCATTCCCCCCCTACTATTGGCTACACCTTC.

The chain couples TRBV7-2 to TRBJ1-2; 7 bases are shared with TRBD1. CDR1 is SGHTA, CDR2 FQGNSA, per germline. CDR3 length: 16 residues. With V trimmed by 2 bases and J by 1 base, 7 bases remained unmatched. CDR3 sequence reads: CASSLRRDSNNYGYTF. DNA of the CDR3: TGTGCCAGCAGCTTAAGGCGGGACAGCAATAACTATGGCTACACCTTC.

This clone was detected a few times. CDR3: CASSLAPGGSASYNEQFF. CDR3 coding DNA: TGTGCCAGCAGCTTAGCCCCCGGGGGTAGCGCCTCCTACAATGAGCAGTTCTTC. The rearrangement joins TRBV7-6 to TRBJ2-1; D is possibly TRBD2 (6 bases). The germline V gene encodes CDR1 SGHVS and CDR2 FNYEAQ. This CDR3 is built from 18 residues. The V and J ends lost 0 bases and 0 bases respectively, with 15 bases between them.

The V gene is TRBV2, the J gene TRBJ2-7, with 7 bases matching TRBD1. The junction had 2 bases not matched to a gene; V was cut back by 7 bases and J by 2 bases. The CDR3 totals 12 residues. Germline V CDR1 and CDR2: SNHLY, FYNNEI. In nucleotides, the CDR3 is TGTGCCAGCACGGACAGGCCCTACGAGCAGTACTTC. Translation: CASTDRPYEQYF.

The chain joins TRBV10-3 to TRBJ1-2; weak D call: TRBD1 (5 bases). Germline lookup yields CDR1 ENHRY and CDR2 SYGVKD. The CDR3 covers 13 residues. V was shortened by 10 bases and J by 4 bases, with 16 bases between the two germline ends. CDR3 in DNA: TGTGCCACCCGGGGGGGGAACGGCTATGGCTACACCTTC. Translated, it gives CATRGGNGYGYTF.

This chain links TRBV11-3 with TRBJ2-1; possible D gene TRBD2, 6 bases. The CDR3 contains 15 residues. Trimming shortened V by 5 bases and J by 1 base, and 12 bases separated the two germline ends. CDR1 SGHNT and CDR2 YENEEA come from the germline V gene. CDR3 sequence (DNA): TGTGCCAGCAGCCCCGGCGCGGGGTCCTACAATGAGCAGTTCTTC. It encodes CASSPGAGSYNEQFF. Filled out from reference TRBV11-3 and TRBJ2-1, the complete variable domain reads EAGVVQSPRYKIIEKKQPVAFWCNPISGHNTLYWYLQNLGQGPELLIRYENEEAVDDSQLPKDRFSAERLKGVDSTLKIQPAELGDSAVYLCASSPGAGSYNEQFFGPGTRLTVL.

J is TRBJ2-1 and V is TRBV5-1; TRBD2 agrees at 11 bases. The CDR3 spans 18 residues. V lost 1 base, J lost 7 bases, and 13 bases stayed unmatched. Germline V lookup: CDR1 SGHRS, CDR2 YFSETQ. CDR3 sequence (DNA): TGCGCCAGCAGCTTGCGGGCCACACTAGCGGGAGATGGGAATGAGCAGTTCTTC. This gives the protein CASSLRATLAGDGNEQFF.

This chain joins TRBV27 and TRBJ1-5, with 9 nucleotides matching TRBD1. V trimming: 5 bases; J trimming: 4 bases; junction bases outside the gene matches: 6. This CDR3 is 15 amino acids long. Looked up from germline, CDR1 is MNHEY and CDR2 is SMNVEV (reference sequence). This CDR3 is CASSGDREGNQPQHF. The CDR3 DNA reads as TGTGCCAGCAGTGGGGACAGGGAGGGAAATCAGCCCCAGCATTTT.

The V gene is TRBV18, the J gene TRBJ2-3, with 7 bases lining up with TRBD1. V shed 3 bases, J shed 4 bases, and the junction held 4 bases outside the gene matches. The CDR3 is 14 residues long. Per the germline V gene, CDR1 is KGHSH and CDR2 is LQKENI. This CDR3 is CASSPAQGADTQYF. The DNA for the CDR3 is TGTGCCAGCTCACCCGCTCAGGGGGCAGATACGCAGTATTTT.

The chain carries TRBV7-6 and TRBJ1-2; D may be TRBD1 (6 bases). The V gene lost 5 bases and the J gene lost 7 bases, with 20 bases spanning the gap. Germline values: CDR1 SGHVS, CDR2 FNYEAQ. The CDR3 has 15 residues. CDR3 bases: TGTGCCAGCAGCGGGGGGGGCAGGGGTTATGTTGGCTACACCTTC. Its translation is CASSGGGRGYVGYTF.

The V and J genes are TRBV18 and TRBJ2-2; a weak D match, TRBD2 (6 bases). The V and J ends lost 3 bases and 2 bases respectively, with 19 bases between them. The CDR3 extends over 18 amino acids. CDR1 is KGHSH, CDR2 LQKENI, per germline. The CDR3 spells CASSPFQNRGLNTGELFF. CDR3 DNA: TGTGCCAGCTCACCCTTCCAAAACCGGGGACTTAACACCGGGGAGCTGTTTTTT.

The chain combines TRBV12-3 or TRBV12-4 with TRBJ1-1; no firm D call. CDR3 length equals 11 residues. V dropped 7 bases and J dropped 6 bases, with 9 bases sitting between them. CDR3 bases: TGTGCCAGCACCCTGAGGGCTGAAGCTTTCTTT. Translated, it gives CASTLRAEAFF.

This clone was seen only a few times. As DNA, the CDR3 is TGTGCCAGCAGCCAAACCCGGGGGACTAGAGTCTACGAGCAGTACTTC. This gives the protein CASSQTRGTRVYEQYF. The V and J genes are TRBV3-1 (or the pseudogene TRBV3-2) and TRBJ2-7; 8 positions agree with TRBD2. Germline lookup yields CDR1 LGHDT and CDR2 YNNKEL (reference sequence). With 2 bases clipped from V and 3 bases from J, the junction kept 9 bases outside the gene matches. This CDR3 is built from 16 residues.

The rearrangement links TRBV6-2 or TRBV6-3 to TRBJ2-7, with D maybe TRBD2 (5 bases). The V end was cut by 5 bases, the J end by 6 bases, with 14 bases between. The CDR3 spans 13 residues. The germline CDR1 and CDR2 sequences are MNHEY and SVGEGT. The CDR3 nucleotides are TGTGCCAGCAGTCCGGGCCTCCGGGGCGAGCAGTACTTC. It specifies CASSPGLRGEQYF.

The chain recombines TRBV18 with TRBJ2-1; 12 bases are shared with TRBD2. The CDR3 contains 16 residues. The trim removed 1 base at V and 2 bases at J, leaving 0 bases unmatched. Germline CDR1 reads KGHSH; CDR2 reads LQKENI. CDR3 in amino acids: CASSPRTSGTYNEQFF. DNA of the CDR3: TGTGCCAGCTCACCACGGACTAGCGGGACCTACAATGAGCAGTTCTTC. The variable domain in full, completed from reference TRBV18 and TRBJ2-1, reads NAGVMQNPRHLVRRRGQEARLRCSPMKGHSHVYWYRQLPEEGLKFMVYLQKENIIDESGMPKERFSAEFPKEGPSILRIQQVVRGDSAAYFCASSPRTSGTYNEQFFGPGTRLTVL.

The V call is TRBV5-4, the J call TRBJ2-3, with D possibly being TRBD2 (6 bases). V shed 0 bases and J shed 13 bases, with 15 bases lying between them. Germline V CDR1 and CDR2: SGHNT, YYREEE (reference sequence). The CDR3 is 13 amino acids. The CDR3 DNA reads TGTGCCAGCAGCTTGGCCCGGGACTTTCTAGAGTATTTT. Residues: CASSLARDFLEYF.

V usage is TRBV9 and J usage is TRBJ2-5; 13 bases map to TRBD2. V shed 3 bases, J shed 5 bases, and the junction held 7 bases outside the gene matches. Germline V lookup: CDR1 SGDLS, CDR2 YYNGEE. The CDR3 is 16 residues long. The CDR3 bases are TGTGCCAGCAGCGCCGGACTAGCGGGGGCGGCGGAGACCCAGTACTTC. Residues: CASSAGLAGAAETQYF.

This sequence joins TRBV10-2 and TRBJ2-5, with D maybe TRBD1 (5 bases). Germline V gene lookup returns CDR1 WSHSY and CDR2 SAAADI. The CDR3 sequence is 14 residues long. V was trimmed by 0 bases and J by 5 bases, leaving 10 bases between them. CDR3 loop: CASSESQGRETQYF. The CDR3 DNA reads TGCGCCAGCAGTGAGTCGCAGGGCCGGGAGACCCAGTACTTC.

Only a few counts were recorded for this clone. This chain links TRBV10-3 with TRBJ2-7, with D perhaps TRBD1 (5 bases). Germline V gives CDR1 ENHRY, CDR2 SYGVKD. There are 14 residues in the CDR3. V lost 0 bases and J 1 base, leaving 7 bases between the germline ends. The CDR3 sequence: CAISESRGSYEQYF. In nucleotides, the CDR3 is TGTGCCATCAGTGAGTCTAGGGGTTCCTACGAGCAGTACTTC.

This chain links TRBV5-5 with TRBJ2-2, with D possibly matching TRBD1 (6 bases). CDR3 length equals 15 residues. Germline CDR1 is SGHKS and CDR2 is YYEKEE (reference sequence). Between the trimmed V and J ends, which lost 4 bases and 2 bases, there was a span of 12 bases. In DNA form, the CDR3 reads TGTGCCAGCAGCCCCCTGGGGGCCAACACCGGGGAGCTGTTTTTT. Translated, it gives CASSPLGANTGELFF.

This clone is a singleton in its sample. The chain has TRBV30 and TRBJ2-1, with TRBD2 identical over 10 bases. CDR1 is GTSNPN and CDR2 is SVGIG in the germline V gene (reference sequence). CDR3 length: 17 residues. The V segment lost 0 bases and the J segment 0 bases; nucleotides outside the gene matches: 5. CDR3 nucleotides: TGTGCCTGGAGTGTACCTAGCGGGGGCCACTCCTACAATGAGCAGTTCTTC. Translation gives CAWSVPSGGHSYNEQFF.

This clone was counted a single time. CDR3 in DNA: TGTGCCAGCAGTCCCCCCGGCGGGAGGCCGGGGGAGCAGTACTTC. Translated, it gives CASSPPGGRPGEQYF. The chain is built from TRBV27 and TRBJ2-7; TRBD2 agrees at 8 bases. Germline assignment: CDR1 MNHEY and CDR2 SMNVEV (reference sequence). The V segment lost 5 bases and the J segment 7 bases; nucleotides outside the gene matches: 13. This CDR3 region has 15 residues.

The chain has TRBV7-3 and TRBJ1-1; D possibly corresponds to TRBD1 (5 bases). Germline V gene lookup returns CDR1 SGHTA and CDR2 FQGTGA. Trimming cost V 4 bases and J 1 base, with 7 bases left between them. This CDR3 spans 13 amino acids. The DNA for the CDR3 is TGTGCCAGCAGCTCTGACAGGAACACTGAAGCTTTCTTT. It is translated as CASSSDRNTEAFF.